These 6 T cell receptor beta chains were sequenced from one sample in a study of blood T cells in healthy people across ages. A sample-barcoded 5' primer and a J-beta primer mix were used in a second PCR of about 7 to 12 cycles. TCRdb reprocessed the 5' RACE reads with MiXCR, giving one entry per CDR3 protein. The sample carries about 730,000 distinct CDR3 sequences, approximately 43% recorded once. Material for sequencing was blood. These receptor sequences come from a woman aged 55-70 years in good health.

Here the CDR3 reads CSASGGSETQYF. In DNA, the CDR3 is TGCAGTGCGAGCGGCGGGAGTGAGACCCAGTACTTC. The chain joins TRBV20-1 to TRBJ2-5, with 7 bases aligning to TRBD2. Trimming at V came to 6 bases and at J to 5 bases, leaving 6 bases not matched to a gene. The germline gives CDR1 DFQATT, CDR2 SNEGSKA (reference sequence). The CDR3 loop spans 12 amino acids.

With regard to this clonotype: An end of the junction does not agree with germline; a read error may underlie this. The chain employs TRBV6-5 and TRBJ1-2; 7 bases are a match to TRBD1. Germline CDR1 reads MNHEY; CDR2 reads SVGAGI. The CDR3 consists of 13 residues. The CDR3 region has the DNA TGTGCCAGCAGGGAGGGACAGTGGGAAGGCTGCACCTTC. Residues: CASREGQWEGCTF.

For the CDR3, the DNA is TGTGCCAGCAGCTTAGAAGTCGGGGCCGGGGGCAATCAGCCCCAGCATTTT. Amino acid sequence: CASSLEVGAGGNQPQHF. The chain combines TRBV7-2 with TRBJ1-5, with a weak D call TRBD1 (5 bases). Per germline, CDR1 SGHTA and CDR2 FQGNSA. The CDR3 consists of 17 residues. V dropped 1 base and J dropped 2 bases, with 15 bases sitting between them.

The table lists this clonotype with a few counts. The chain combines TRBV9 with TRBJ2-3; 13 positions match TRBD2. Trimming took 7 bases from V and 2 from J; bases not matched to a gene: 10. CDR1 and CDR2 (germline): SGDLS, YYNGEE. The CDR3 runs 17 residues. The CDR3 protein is CASGGLAGEVPTDTQYF. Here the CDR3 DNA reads TGTGCCAGCGGCGGACTAGCGGGGGAGGTTCCCACAGATACGCAGTATTTT.

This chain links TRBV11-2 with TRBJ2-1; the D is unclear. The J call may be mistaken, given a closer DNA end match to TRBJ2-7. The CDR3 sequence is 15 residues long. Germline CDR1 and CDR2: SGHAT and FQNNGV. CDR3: CASSLMMGSYNEQYF. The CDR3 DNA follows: TGTGCCAGCAGCTTAATGATGGGCTCCTACAATGAGCAGTACTTC.

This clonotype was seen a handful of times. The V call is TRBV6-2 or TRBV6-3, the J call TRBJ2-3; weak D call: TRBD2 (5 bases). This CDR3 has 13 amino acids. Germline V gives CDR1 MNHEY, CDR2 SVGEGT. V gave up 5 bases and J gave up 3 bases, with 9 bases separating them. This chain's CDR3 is CASSRLNTDTQYF. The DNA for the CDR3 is TGTGCCAGCAGTCGACTAAATACAGATACGCAGTATTTT.